These 7 T cell receptor beta chains were all obtained from the same sample, sequenced in a study of blood T cell repertoires in COVID-19. Only in-frame clones appear in the TCRdb table, and some are missing; sequencing was by immunoSEQ multiplex PCR. There are 25,000 to 40,000 clones in the sample; less than 95% occur only once, and 0.9% to 1.1% lies in the top ten. The sample taken for sequencing was peripheral blood. The receptors originated from a man in his 70s with active or convalescent COVID-19.

The rearrangement uses TRBV4-1 and TRBJ2-7; 12 nucleotides align to TRBD2. CDR1 is MGHRA and CDR2 is YSYEKL in the germline V gene. This CDR3 is 17 amino acids long. Trimming at V came to 0 bases and at J to 1 base, leaving 4 bases not matched to a gene. The DNA of the CDR3 is TGCGCCAGCAGCCAAGATCTAGCGGGAGGGCGGTCCTACGAGCAGTACTTC. This gives the protein CASSQDLAGGRSYEQYF.

In this sample, this clone turned up once. The rearrangement joins TRBV28 to TRBJ1-1, with 7 bases fitting TRBD1. Germline V gives CDR1 MDHEN, CDR2 SYDVKM. The CDR3 length is 17 residues. Unmatched junction bases numbered 16, after V lost 4 bases and J lost 5 bases. The CDR3 spells CASSSTGNRAGGTEAFF. The CDR3, as DNA: TGTGCCAGCAGTTCTACCGGGAATCGGGCAGGGGGGACTGAAGCTTTCTTT.

The gene calls are TRBV5-1 and TRBJ1-1; 8 nucleotides align to TRBD1. Germline trimming cut 4 bases from V and 5 bases from J; bases unmatched to any gene: 10. Germline CDR1 SGHRS, CDR2 YFSETQ. The CDR3 contains 15 residues. CDR3 in amino acids: CASSNQAGGTTEAFF. CDR3 DNA sequence: TGCGCCAGCAGCAACCAGGCAGGGGGCACGACTGAAGCTTTCTTT.

The V call is TRBV11-2, the J call TRBJ2-1, with 10 bases matching TRBD1. The CDR3 loop spans 14 amino acids. Germline CDR1 reads SGHAT; CDR2 reads FQNNGV. The ends lost 3 bases at V and 7 bases at J; junction bases unmatched: 3. This CDR3 is CASSFGTGVNEQFF. Here the CDR3 DNA reads TGTGCCAGCAGCTTTGGGACAGGGGTAAATGAGCAGTTCTTC. The full variable domain, with the rest looked up from reference TRBV11-2 and TRBJ2-1, is EAGVAQSPRYKIIEKRQSVAFWCNPISGHATLYWYQQILGQGPKLLIQFQNNGVVDDSQLPKDRFSAERLKGVDSTLKIQPAKLEDSAVYLCASSFGTGVNEQFFGPGTRLTVL.

For the CDR3, the DNA is TGCGCCAAGACAGCGAACACTGAAGCTTTCTTT. Its protein is CAKTANTEAFF. The chain couples TRBV4-1 to TRBJ1-1; weak D call: TRBD1 (5 bases). CDR3 length: 11 residues. Germline assignment: CDR1 MGHRA and CDR2 YSYEKL. Trimming took off 10 bases at V and 1 base at J, with 7 bases between the two ends.

This chain connects TRBV28 to TRBJ1-2; D remains unclear. The V end was cut by 7 bases, the J end by 7 bases, with 10 bases between. This CDR3 has 11 amino acids. The germline CDR1 and CDR2 sequences are MDHEN and SYDVKM. CDR3 in DNA: TGTGCCAGCACCCCAGGAACTGGCTACACCTTC. Translated, it gives CASTPGTGYTF.

This sequence joins TRBV25-1 and TRBJ1-2, with 7 bases identical to TRBD1. CDR1 MGHDK and CDR2 SYGVNS come from the germline V gene. V shed 4 bases, J shed 5 bases, and the junction held 10 bases outside the gene matches. The CDR3 runs 15 residues. The CDR3 region has the DNA TGTGCCAGCAGTGGCGACAGGGCGGAATTGTATGGCTACACCTTC. It specifies CASSGDRAELYGYTF.